A single sample gave rise to the 28 T cell receptor beta chains below, sequenced in a study of shared clonotypes between healthy human individuals. The data were produced by immunoSEQ multiplex PCR, yet TCRdb's version contains in-frame clones alone and is incomplete. The data contain 2 million or so clones, roughly 94% of them singletons. The specimen was naive CD4+ T cells sorted from blood. Subset in this sample: CD45RA+ positively selected. These receptors were obtained from a man aged 18 to 30 in good health.

The chain carries TRBV2 and TRBJ2-5, with D perhaps matching TRBD1 or TRBD2 (6 bases each). Trimming pared 7 bases from V and 5 bases from J, leaving 23 bases between. Germline loops: CDR1 SNHLY, CDR2 FYNNEI. This CDR3 has 16 amino acids. DNA of the CDR3: TGTGCCAGCACTTTTGGGGGGACACTGGGGTCGGAGACCCAGTACTTC. Amino acid sequence: CASTFGGTLGSETQYF.

The V and J genes are TRBV11-2 and TRBJ2-1; the D is unclear. Trimming stripped 3 bases from V and 7 bases from J, with 10 bases between. The CDR3 contains 13 residues. CDR1 SGHAT and CDR2 FQNNGV come from the germline V gene. The CDR3 loop is CASSLGPENEQFF. CDR3 sequence (DNA): TGTGCCAGCAGCTTGGGTCCTGAAAATGAGCAGTTCTTC. Full variable domain (rest looked up from reference TRBV11-2 and TRBJ2-1): EAGVAQSPRYKIIEKRQSVAFWCNPISGHATLYWYQQILGQGPKLLIQFQNNGVVDDSQLPKDRFSAERLKGVDSTLKIQPAKLEDSAVYLCASSLGPENEQFFGPGTRLTVL.

This clone was counted a few times. V usage is TRBV2 and J usage is TRBJ1-6; D unresolved. This CDR3 comprises 13 residues. In germline, CDR1 is SNHLY, CDR2 FYNNEI. Between the trimmed V and J ends, which lost 2 bases and 10 bases, there was a span of 9 bases. CDR3 in DNA: TGTGCCAGCAGTGAACAGACTCGGTCACCCCTCCACTTT. This gives the protein CASSEQTRSPLHF.

The chain has TRBV27 and TRBJ1-4, with 7 nucleotides matching TRBD1. The CDR3 totals 14 residues. V dropped 5 bases and J dropped 7; count of bases not matched to a gene: 7. Looked up from germline, CDR1 is MNHEY and CDR2 is SMNVEV (reference sequence). The CDR3 sequence: CASSQQGLGEKLFF. The DNA for the CDR3 is TGTGCCAGCAGTCAACAGGGGTTGGGTGAAAAACTGTTTTTT. Supplemented by reference TRBV27 and TRBJ1-4, the full variable domain reads EAQVTQNPRYLITVTGKKLTVTCSQNMNHEYMSWYRQDPGLGLRQIYYSMNVEVTDKGDVPEGYKVSRKEKRNFPLILESPSPNQTSLYFCASSQQGLGEKLFFGSGTQLSVL.

The V and J genes are TRBV6-4 and TRBJ1-5; tentatively, D is TRBD1 (6 bases). V gave up 1 base and J gave up 0 bases, with 16 bases separating them. This CDR3 region has 18 residues. Per the germline V gene, CDR1 is MRHNA and CDR2 is SNTAGT. Written as DNA, the CDR3 is TGTGCCAGCAGTGACTTCGACAGGACCTCTTATAGCAATCAGCCCCAGCATTTT. Translation: CASSDFDRTSYSNQPQHF.

J is TRBJ1-1 and V is TRBV2; D might be TRBD1 (6 bases). V dropped 6 bases and J dropped 5 bases, with 13 bases sitting between them. CDR1 is SNHLY and CDR2 is FYNNEI in the germline V gene. This CDR3 is built from 13 residues. The CDR3 DNA reads TGTGCCAGCAGAATCACAGGGCTGACTGAAGCTTTCTTT. The encoded protein is CASRITGLTEAFF.

The chain is built from TRBV28 and TRBJ2-7; unclear D gene. The germline gives CDR1 MDHEN, CDR2 SYDVKM. V was clipped by 3 bases and J by 0 bases, with 12 bases between them. There are 15 residues in the CDR3. CDR3 residues: CASSLGSFYSYEQYF. DNA of the CDR3: TGTGCCAGCAGTTTGGGCAGTTTTTACTCCTACGAGCAGTACTTC. Variable domain in full (rest from reference TRBV28 and TRBJ2-7): DVKVTQSSRYLVKRTGEKVFLECVQDMDHENMFWYRQDPGLGLRLIYFSYDVKMKEKGDIPEGYSVSREKKERFSLILESASTNQTSMYLCASSLGSFYSYEQYFGPGTRLTVT.

This chain connects TRBV7-2 to TRBJ2-3, with 9 bases matching TRBD1. V lost 1 base and J lost 3; bases outside the gene matches: 14. Germline V gene lookup returns CDR1 SGHTA and CDR2 FQGNSA. CDR3 length: 19 residues. CDR3 nucleotide sequence: TGTGCCAGCAGCTTAGTAGTTGTGAGCGGGACAGGGAGGACAGATACGCAGTATTTT. Translated, it gives CASSLVVVSGTGRTDTQYF.

The chain combines TRBV27 with TRBJ1-1, with 8 positions matching TRBD1. After removal of 5 bases from V and 5 bases from J, the junction contained 7 bases not matched to a gene. Germline V lookup: CDR1 MNHEY, CDR2 SMNVEV (reference sequence). This CDR3 is built from 14 residues. Here the CDR3 reads CASSTRQGWTEAFF. The CDR3 bases are TGTGCCAGCAGTACCCGACAGGGGTGGACTGAAGCTTTCTTT.

The gene calls are TRBV30 and TRBJ2-3; D possibly matches TRBD1 or TRBD2 (5 bases each). Trimming shortened V by 0 bases and J by 5 bases, and 15 bases separated the two germline ends. In germline, CDR1 is GTSNPN, CDR2 SVGIG (reference sequence). CDR3 size: 15 residues. CDR3 nucleotide sequence: TGTGCCTGGAGTGTGGGACGAGGAGGAGGAGATACGCAGTATTTT. Translating it yields CAWSVGRGGGDTQYF.

With respect to this clone: The sample carries other DNA sequences with the same CDR3. J is TRBJ2-7 and V is TRBV28; TRBD1 matches at 9 bases. Losses at the gene ends were 2 bases for V and 1 base for J; bases not matched to a gene: 3. Germline V gives CDR1 MDHEN, CDR2 SYDVKM. The CDR3 runs to 15 residues. CDR3 DNA: TGTGCCAGCAGTTTAAGGGGGACAGGGTCCTACGAGCAGTACTTC. This translates into CASSLRGTGSYEQYF.

This clone was picked up a small number of times. V usage is TRBV6-5 and J usage is TRBJ1-2, with D possibly TRBD1 on 5 matching bases. CDR1 and CDR2 from the germline V gene are MNHEY and SVGAGI. The CDR3 sequence is 12 residues long. Trimming left V 5 bases short and J 2 bases short, with 6 bases between. The CDR3 nucleotides read TGTGCCAGCAGTGGACAAAACTATGGCTACACCTTC. It translates to CASSGQNYGYTF.

The chain employs TRBV2 and TRBJ1-2; D is perhaps TRBD1 (6 bases). From germline, CDR1 is SNHLY and CDR2 FYNNEI. Trimming removed 5 bases at V and 0 bases at J, with 10 bases between. CDR3 length equals 14 residues. CDR3 region: CASSRQVANYGYTF. The CDR3 DNA is TGTGCCAGCAGTCGACAGGTAGCTAACTATGGCTACACCTTC.

J is TRBJ2-5 and V is TRBV19; D not resolved. The CDR3 covers 13 residues. V was pared by 4 bases and J by 4 bases, with 10 bases between. Germline V lookup: CDR1 LNHDA, CDR2 SQIVND (reference sequence). The CDR3 region is CASSRVVLETQYF. The CDR3 coding sequence is TGTGCCAGTAGTAGGGTTGTTCTAGAGACCCAGTACTTC.

Points on this clone: The same CDR3 is also encoded by other DNA sequences in this sample. The chain employs TRBV5-1 and TRBJ2-7; TRBD1 or TRBD2 may be the D gene (6 bases each). Trimming stripped 3 bases from V and 1 base from J, with 14 bases between. Germline V gene lookup returns CDR1 SGHRS and CDR2 YFSETQ. CDR3 length: 15 amino acids. The CDR3 region has the DNA TGCGCCAGCAGCTCCGGAGGGGGAAGTTCCTACGAGCAGTACTTC. This encodes CASSSGGGSSYEQYF.

The chain links TRBV5-1 to TRBJ1-6; D not resolved. V was pared by 4 bases and J by 7 bases, with 18 bases between. The germline gives CDR1 SGHRS, CDR2 YFSETQ. The CDR3 extends over 16 amino acids. CDR3 nucleotide sequence: TGCGCCAGCAGCCCGGTGGGTCCCGACACAAATTCACCCCTCCACTTT. Translation: CASSPVGPDTNSPLHF. The variable domain in full, completed from reference TRBV5-1 and TRBJ1-6, reads KAGVTQTPRYLIKTRGQQVTLSCSPISGHRSVSWYQQTPGQGLQFLFEYFSETQRNKGNFPGRFSGRQFSNSRSEMNVSTLELGDSALYLCASSPVGPDTNSPLHFGNGTRLTVT.

The chain recombines TRBV5-8 with TRBJ1-5, with 12 bases matching TRBD1. Losses at the gene ends were 3 bases for V and 3 bases for J; bases not matched to a gene: 10. Germline V gives CDR1 SGHTS, CDR2 YDEGEE. This CDR3 has 18 amino acids. This chain's CDR3 is CASSSGTGGPKSNQPQHF. CDR3 in DNA: TGTGCCAGCAGCTCCGGGACAGGGGGCCCTAAATCCAATCAGCCCCAGCATTTT.

The V and J genes are TRBV7-9 and TRBJ2-6, with unresolved D. V was cut by 3 bases and J by 1 base, with 7 bases left in between. CDR3 length equals 15 residues. CDR1 and CDR2 from the germline V gene are SEHNR and FQNEAQ (reference sequence). The CDR3 loop reads CASSLGPSGANVLTF. DNA for the CDR3: TGTGCCAGCAGCTTGGGTCCTTCTGGGGCCAACGTCCTGACTTTC.

This sequence joins TRBV30 and TRBJ1-5, with D unresolved. CDR1 is GTSNPN, CDR2 SVGIG, per germline (reference sequence). CDR3 length equals 13 residues. The V gene lost 6 bases and the J gene lost 7 bases, with 16 bases spanning the gap. Written as DNA, the CDR3 is TGTGCCTGTTCTCTAGGCCCCAGGCAGCCCCAGCATTTT. It specifies CACSLGPRQPQHF.

The rearrangement links TRBV6-1 to TRBJ2-5; no reliable D call. There are 14 residues in the CDR3. Germline V gene sequence: CDR1 MNHNS, CDR2 SASEGT. V lost 3 bases to trimming and J lost 0 bases, with 8 bases between them. CDR3 residues: CASSERPDQETQYF. CDR3 nucleotide sequence: TGTGCCAGCAGTGAGAGGCCAGACCAAGAGACCCAGTACTTC.

This rearrangement joins TRBV28 to TRBJ2-3; TRBD2 matches at 13 bases. This CDR3 has 17 amino acids. In germline, CDR1 is MDHEN, CDR2 SYDVKM. V trimming: 5 bases; J trimming: 5 bases; junction bases outside the gene matches: 10. The CDR3 loop reads CASSQLTSGGAKDTQYF. The CDR3 DNA sequence: TGTGCCAGCAGTCAGTTAACTAGCGGGGGGGCTAAAGATACGCAGTATTTT. Supplemented by reference TRBV28 and TRBJ2-3, the full variable domain reads DVKVTQSSRYLVKRTGEKVFLECVQDMDHENMFWYRQDPGLGLRLIYFSYDVKMKEKGDIPEGYSVSREKKERFSLILESASTNQTSMYLCASSQLTSGGAKDTQYFGPGTRLTVL.

The chain employs TRBV5-1 and TRBJ2-2; perhaps D is TRBD1 or TRBD2 (5 bases each). The CDR3 has 16 residues. Trimming took 0 bases from V and 1 from J, leaving 10 bases between them. CDR1 SGHRS and CDR2 YFSETQ come from the germline V gene. The CDR3 reads CASSLAGTVNTGELFF. The DNA of the CDR3 is TGCGCCAGCAGCTTGGCAGGGACGGTGAACACCGGGGAGCTGTTTTTT.

Comments on this clone: At the DNA level, this CDR3 is encoded by other sequences in the same sample as well. The chain links TRBV5-4 to TRBJ2-3, with a tentative D call TRBD2 (6 bases). Germline V CDR1 and CDR2: SGHNT, YYREEE (reference sequence). V lost 0 bases and J lost 0, with 8 bases in between. The CDR3 has 15 amino acids. The CDR3 sequence: CASSLGGTSTDTQYF. CDR3 sequence (DNA): TGTGCCAGCAGCTTGGGGGGGACTAGCACAGATACGCAGTATTTT.

Turning to this clone: Other DNA sequences of this sample code for an identical CDR3. The V gene is TRBV7-2, the J gene TRBJ2-7; D call uncertain. The CDR3 extends over 12 amino acids. Looked up from germline, CDR1 is SGHTA and CDR2 is FQGNSA. V was clipped by 1 base and J by 7 bases, with 8 bases between them. The CDR3 spells CASSLGEREQYF. The CDR3 DNA sequence: TGTGCCAGCAGCTTAGGAGAGAGGGAGCAGTACTTC.

The chain employs TRBV14 and TRBJ2-4, with D uncertain. Germline values: CDR1 SGHDN, CDR2 FVKESK. CDR3 length equals 14 residues. Trimming removed 5 bases at V and 0 bases at J, with 8 bases between. This chain's CDR3 is CASSYPGAKNIQYF. CDR3 DNA: TGTGCCAGCAGCTACCCAGGAGCCAAAAACATTCAGTACTTC. The full variable domain, in which reference TRBV14 and TRBJ2-4 provide the parts outside the CDR3, is EAGVTQFPSHSVIEKGQTVTLRCDPISGHDNLYWYRRVMGKEIKFLLHFVKESKQDESGMPNNRFLAERTGGTYSTLKVQPAELEDSGVYFCASSYPGAKNIQYFGAGTRLSVL.

CDR3 DNA: TGTGCCAGCAGCCCCCGGGACAGTCCCTACGAGCAGTACTTC. As protein: CASSPRDSPYEQYF. This chain links TRBV9 with TRBJ2-7; TRBD1 matches at 7 bases. This CDR3 is 14 amino acids long. V lost 4 bases, J lost 2 bases, and 6 bases stayed unmatched. Germline V gives CDR1 SGDLS, CDR2 YYNGEE.

The chain has TRBV18 and TRBJ2-6; D unresolved. CDR1 KGHSH and CDR2 LQKENI come from the germline V gene. With 2 bases removed from V and 6 bases from J, the gap between germline ends came to 11 bases. The CDR3 has 15 residues. Here the CDR3 DNA reads TGTGCCAGCTCACCAGCGGTAGTTGAGGCCAACGTCCTGACTTTC. Its protein is CASSPAVVEANVLTF.

V and J are TRBV5-1 and TRBJ2-2; D could derive from TRBD1 or TRBD2 (5 bases each). The germline CDR1 and CDR2 sequences are SGHRS and YFSETQ. The CDR3 is 16 amino acids. The V gene lost 2 bases and the J gene lost 0 bases, with 11 bases spanning the gap. CDR3 residues: CASSFSGTANTGELFF. The CDR3 nucleotides are TGCGCCAGCAGCTTTTCCGGGACGGCGAACACCGGGGAGCTGTTTTTT.